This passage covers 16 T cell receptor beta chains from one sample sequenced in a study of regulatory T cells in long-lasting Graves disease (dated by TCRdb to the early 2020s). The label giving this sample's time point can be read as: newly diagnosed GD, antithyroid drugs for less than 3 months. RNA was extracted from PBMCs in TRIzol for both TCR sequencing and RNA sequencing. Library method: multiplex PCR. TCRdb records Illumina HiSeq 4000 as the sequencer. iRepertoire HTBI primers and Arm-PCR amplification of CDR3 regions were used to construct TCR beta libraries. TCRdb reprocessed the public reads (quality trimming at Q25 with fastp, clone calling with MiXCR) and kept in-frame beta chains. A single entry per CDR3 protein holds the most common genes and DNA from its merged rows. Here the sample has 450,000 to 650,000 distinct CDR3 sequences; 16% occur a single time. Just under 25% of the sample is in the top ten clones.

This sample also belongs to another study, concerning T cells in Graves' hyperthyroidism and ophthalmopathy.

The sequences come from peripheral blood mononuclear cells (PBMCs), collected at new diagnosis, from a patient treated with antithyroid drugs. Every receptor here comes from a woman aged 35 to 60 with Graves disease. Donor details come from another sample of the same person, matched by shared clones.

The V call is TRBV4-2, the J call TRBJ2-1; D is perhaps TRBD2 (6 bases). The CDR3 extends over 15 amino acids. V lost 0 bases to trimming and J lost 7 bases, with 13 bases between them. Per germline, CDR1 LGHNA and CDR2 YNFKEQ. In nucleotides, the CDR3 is TGTGCCAGCAGCCAAGAGGTGGCCCGGGAGAATGAGCAGTTCTTC. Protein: CASSQEVARENEQFF.

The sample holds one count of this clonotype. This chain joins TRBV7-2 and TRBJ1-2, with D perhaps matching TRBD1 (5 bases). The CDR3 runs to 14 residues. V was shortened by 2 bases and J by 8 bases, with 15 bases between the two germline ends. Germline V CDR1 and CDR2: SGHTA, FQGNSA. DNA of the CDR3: TGTGCCAGCAGCTTACAGGGACTAGGGGAGGGCTACACCTTC. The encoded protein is CASSLQGLGEGYTF.

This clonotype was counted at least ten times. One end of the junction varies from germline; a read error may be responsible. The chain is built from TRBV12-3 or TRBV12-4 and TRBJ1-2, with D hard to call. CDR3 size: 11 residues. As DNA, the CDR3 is TGTGCCAGCAGCCGTACCGGGAATTTGGGATTC. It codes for CASSRTGNLGF.

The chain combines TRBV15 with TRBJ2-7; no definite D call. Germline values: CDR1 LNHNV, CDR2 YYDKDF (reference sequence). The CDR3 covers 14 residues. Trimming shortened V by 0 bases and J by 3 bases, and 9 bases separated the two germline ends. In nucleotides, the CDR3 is TGTGCCACCAGCAGAGAGGGTCACCTCTACGAGCAGTACTTC. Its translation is CATSREGHLYEQYF.

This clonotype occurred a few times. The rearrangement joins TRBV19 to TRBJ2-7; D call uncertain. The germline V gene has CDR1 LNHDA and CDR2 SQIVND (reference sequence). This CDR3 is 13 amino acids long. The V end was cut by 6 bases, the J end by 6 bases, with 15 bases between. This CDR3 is CASSVLGFSEQYF. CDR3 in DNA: TGTGCCAGTAGCGTTCTGGGATTCTCCGAGCAGTACTTC.

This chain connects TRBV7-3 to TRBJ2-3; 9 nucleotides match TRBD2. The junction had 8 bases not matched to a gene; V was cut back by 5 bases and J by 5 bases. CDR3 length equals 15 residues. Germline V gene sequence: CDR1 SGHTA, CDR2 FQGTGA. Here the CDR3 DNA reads TGTGCCAGCAGCCCCATAGCGGGGGCGGGAGATACGCAGTATTTT. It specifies CASSPIAGAGDTQYF.

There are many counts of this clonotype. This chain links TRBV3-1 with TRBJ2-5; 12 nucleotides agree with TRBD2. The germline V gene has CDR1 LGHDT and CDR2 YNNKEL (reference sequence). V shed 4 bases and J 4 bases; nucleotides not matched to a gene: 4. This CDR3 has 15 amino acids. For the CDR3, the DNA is TGTGCCAGCAGCCTCGGACTAGCGGGGATAGAGACCCAGTACTTC. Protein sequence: CASSLGLAGIETQYF.

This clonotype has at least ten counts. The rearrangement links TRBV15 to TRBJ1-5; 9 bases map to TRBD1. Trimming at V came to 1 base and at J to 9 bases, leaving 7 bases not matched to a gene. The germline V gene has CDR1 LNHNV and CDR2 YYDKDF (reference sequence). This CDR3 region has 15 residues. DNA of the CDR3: TGTGCCACCAGCAGAGTAACAGGGGGCCCCTCGCCCCAGCATTTT. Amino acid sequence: CATSRVTGGPSPQHF.

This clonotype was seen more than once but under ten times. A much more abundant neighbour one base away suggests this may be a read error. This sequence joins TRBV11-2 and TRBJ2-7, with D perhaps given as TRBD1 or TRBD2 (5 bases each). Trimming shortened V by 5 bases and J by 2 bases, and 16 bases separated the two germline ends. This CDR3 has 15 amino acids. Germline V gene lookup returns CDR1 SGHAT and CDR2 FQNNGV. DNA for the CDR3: TGTGCCAGCAGCAAGAGCCGGGACCCAACCTACGAGCAGTACTTC. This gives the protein CASSKSRDPTYEQYF.

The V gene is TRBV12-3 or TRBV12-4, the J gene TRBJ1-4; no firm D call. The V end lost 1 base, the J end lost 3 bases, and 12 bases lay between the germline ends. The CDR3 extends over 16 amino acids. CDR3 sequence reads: CASSLDSPSANEKLFF. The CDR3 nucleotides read TGTGCCAGCAGTTTAGACAGCCCTTCCGCTAATGAAAAACTGTTTTTT.

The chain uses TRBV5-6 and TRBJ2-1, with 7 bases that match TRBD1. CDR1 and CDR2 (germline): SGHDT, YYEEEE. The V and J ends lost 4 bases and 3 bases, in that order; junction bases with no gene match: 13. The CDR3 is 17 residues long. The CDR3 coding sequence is TGTGCCAGCAGCAACCGACAGGGATCAGGGGTCTACAATGAGCAGTTCTTC. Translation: CASSNRQGSGVYNEQFF.

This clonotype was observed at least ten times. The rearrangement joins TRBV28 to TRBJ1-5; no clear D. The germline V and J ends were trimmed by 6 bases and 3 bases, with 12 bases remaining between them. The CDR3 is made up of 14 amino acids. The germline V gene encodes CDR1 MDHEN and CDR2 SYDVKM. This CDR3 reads CASSFTVSNQPQHF. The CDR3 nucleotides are TGTGCCAGCAGCTTTACCGTCTCCAATCAGCCCCAGCATTTT.

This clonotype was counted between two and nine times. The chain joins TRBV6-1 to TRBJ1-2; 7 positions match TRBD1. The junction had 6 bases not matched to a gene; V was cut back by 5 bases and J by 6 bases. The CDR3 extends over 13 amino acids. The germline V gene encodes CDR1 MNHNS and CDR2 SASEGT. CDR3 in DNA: TGTGCCAGCAGTCCAGGGGGTCCCCATGGCTACACCTTC. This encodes CASSPGGPHGYTF.

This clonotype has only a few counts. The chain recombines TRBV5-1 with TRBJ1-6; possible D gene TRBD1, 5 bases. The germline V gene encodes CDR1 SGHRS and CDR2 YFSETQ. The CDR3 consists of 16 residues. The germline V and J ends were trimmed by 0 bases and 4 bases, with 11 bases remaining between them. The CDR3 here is CASSLERGTYNSPLHF. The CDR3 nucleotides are TGCGCCAGCAGCTTGGAAAGGGGAACTTATAATTCACCCCTCCACTTT.

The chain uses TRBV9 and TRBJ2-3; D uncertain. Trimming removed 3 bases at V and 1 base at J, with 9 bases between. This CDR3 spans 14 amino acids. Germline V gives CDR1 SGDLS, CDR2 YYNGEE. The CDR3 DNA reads TGTGCCAGCAGCGGTCTTATCGGCACAGATACGCAGTATTTT. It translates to CASSGLIGTDTQYF. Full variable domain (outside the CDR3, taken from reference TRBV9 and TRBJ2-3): DSGVTQTPKHLITATGQRVTLRCSPRSGDLSVYWYQQSLDQGLQFLIQYYNGEERAKGNILERFSAQQFPDLHSELNLSSLELGDSALYFCASSGLIGTDTQYFGPGTRLTVL.

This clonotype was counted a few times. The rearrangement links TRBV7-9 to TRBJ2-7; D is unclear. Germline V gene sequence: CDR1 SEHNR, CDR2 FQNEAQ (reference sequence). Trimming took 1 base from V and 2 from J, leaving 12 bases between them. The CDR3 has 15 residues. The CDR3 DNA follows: TGTGCCAGCAGCTTAGTCTTCGAGATGCCCTACGAGCAGTACTTC. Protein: CASSLVFEMPYEQYF.